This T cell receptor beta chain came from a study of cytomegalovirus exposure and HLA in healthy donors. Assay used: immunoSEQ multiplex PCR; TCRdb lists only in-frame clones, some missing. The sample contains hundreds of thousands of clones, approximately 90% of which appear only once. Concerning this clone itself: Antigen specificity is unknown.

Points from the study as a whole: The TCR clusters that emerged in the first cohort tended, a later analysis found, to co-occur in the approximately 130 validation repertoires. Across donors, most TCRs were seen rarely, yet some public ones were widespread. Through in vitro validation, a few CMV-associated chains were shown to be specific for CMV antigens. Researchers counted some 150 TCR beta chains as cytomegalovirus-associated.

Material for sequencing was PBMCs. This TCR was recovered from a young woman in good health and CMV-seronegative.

The CDR3: CASSQDAGVINEQYF. The DNA for the CDR3 is TGCGCCAGCAGCCAAGATGCGGGGGTTATCAACGAGCAGTACTTC. The chain recombines TRBV4-1 with TRBJ2-7; the match to TRBD2 covers 7 bases. Germline assignment: CDR1 MGHRA and CDR2 YSYEKL. This CDR3 has 15 residues. J was trimmed by 5 bases and V by 0 bases; bases with no gene match: 7.